The 23 T cell receptor beta chains below come from one sample, sequenced in a study of blood T cells in healthy people across ages. The second PCR ran about 6 to 12 cycles with a sample-barcoded 5' primer and J-beta primers. TCRdb re-analysed the 5' RACE reads in MiXCR, keeping a single row per CDR3 protein. Found here are about 1,400,000 distinct CDR3 sequences, approximately 42% of them singletons; the top ten hold 7.9%. Sequencing was done on a sample of blood. The receptor source for this set is a woman aged 18-29 years in good health.

The chain employs TRBV6-6 and TRBJ2-7, with 10 bases aligning to TRBD2. Germline V CDR1 and CDR2: MNHNY, SVGAGI (reference sequence). Losses at the gene ends were 0 bases for V and 2 bases for J; bases not matched to a gene: 4. This CDR3 has 16 amino acids. The CDR3: CASSYSILAGAYEQYF. CDR3 nucleotide sequence: TGTGCCAGCAGTTACTCTATCCTAGCGGGAGCCTACGAGCAGTACTTC.

This clonotype was counted between two and nine times. The J gene is TRBJ2-7, the V gene TRBV20-1; D is possibly TRBD1 (6 bases). The ends were cut back, 0 bases at V and 6 bases at J, with 15 bases in the middle. From germline, CDR1 is DFQATT and CDR2 SNEGSKA (reference sequence). The CDR3 covers 14 residues. CDR3 loop: CSARDGGTTSEQYF. Here the CDR3 DNA reads TGCAGTGCTAGAGATGGTGGGACAACTAGCGAGCAGTACTTC.

J is TRBJ1-3 and V is TRBV27; no clear D gene. The CDR3 loop spans 15 amino acids. V lost 5 bases to trimming and J lost 2 bases, with 13 bases between them. Germline V lookup: CDR1 MNHEY, CDR2 SMNVEV (reference sequence). CDR3 amino acids: CASSPRFGAGNTIYF. The CDR3, as DNA: TGTGCCAGCAGTCCCAGGTTCGGGGCTGGAAACACCATATATTTT.

In DNA form, the CDR3 reads TGTGCCAGCAGTGGGAGCTCCGGACAGGGGCGAGCCTACGAGCAGTACTTC. This sequence encodes CASSGSSGQGRAYEQYF. V usage is TRBV6-1 and J usage is TRBJ2-4; 9 nucleotides line up with TRBD1. The J call is in doubt because the DNA end fits TRBJ2-7 better. The CDR3 length is 17 residues. Per the germline V gene, CDR1 is MNHNS and CDR2 is SASEGT.

This clonotype was seen just once. V gene TRBV7-2 combines with J gene TRBJ2-6, with 8 nucleotides matching TRBD1. Germline loops: CDR1 SGHTA, CDR2 FQGNSA. The V and J ends lost 5 bases and 1 base, in that order; junction bases with no gene match: 16. The CDR3 runs 20 residues. The CDR3 nucleotides read TGTGCCAGCAGCACACAGACAGGGGATCCAAGTGGGTCTGGGGCCAACGTCCTGACTTTC. Encoded protein: CASSTQTGDPSGSGANVLTF.

The chain uses TRBV5-1 and TRBJ2-7; 10 bases match TRBD2. This CDR3 is 14 amino acids long. In germline, CDR1 is SGHRS, CDR2 YFSETQ. Losses at the gene ends were 4 bases for V and 6 bases for J; bases not matched to a gene: 7. Here the CDR3 reads CASSEASGSREQYF. DNA for the CDR3: TGCGCCAGCAGCGAGGCTAGCGGGAGTCGCGAGCAGTACTTC.

This clonotype appeared a few times. The chain uses TRBV7-9 and TRBJ2-1; D call uncertain. V lost 7 bases and J 6 bases, leaving 19 bases between the germline ends. The CDR3 is 15 residues long. CDR1 is SEHNR, CDR2 FQNEAQ, per germline (reference sequence). Here the CDR3 reads CASTSREGMGNEQFF. Written as DNA, the CDR3 is TGTGCCAGCACCTCTAGGGAAGGGATGGGCAATGAGCAGTTCTTC.

The gene calls are TRBV28 and TRBJ2-3; 10 bases are shared with TRBD2. This CDR3 is built from 17 residues. Germline values: CDR1 MDHEN, CDR2 SYDVKM. V shed 3 bases, J shed 1 base, and the junction held 7 bases outside the gene matches. The CDR3 loop is CASSFPSSGGRTDTQYF. CDR3 in DNA: TGTGCCAGCAGTTTCCCATCTAGCGGGGGACGCACAGATACGCAGTATTTT.

The V and J genes are TRBV7-9 and TRBJ1-2; TRBD1 is a possible D gene (6 bases). Trimming left V 1 base short and J 2 bases short, with 11 bases between. From germline, CDR1 is SEHNR and CDR2 FQNEAQ (reference sequence). This CDR3 spans 15 amino acids. The CDR3: CASSLDRTVNYGYTF. DNA for the CDR3: TGTGCCAGCAGCTTAGACCGGACAGTCAACTATGGCTACACCTTC.

V is TRBV30 and J is TRBJ1-4, with a weak D call TRBD1 (5 bases). This CDR3 spans 14 amino acids. Trimming removed 3 bases at V and 8 bases at J, with 16 bases between. Germline lookup yields CDR1 GTSNPN and CDR2 SVGIG (reference sequence). DNA for the CDR3: TGTGCCTGGAGAGGGGCCACTCCTGGGGAAAAACTGTTTTTT. Translated, it gives CAWRGATPGEKLFF.

This rearrangement joins TRBV12-3 or TRBV12-4 to TRBJ2-3; 8 bases align to TRBD2. This CDR3 is built from 17 residues. V lost 1 base, J lost 1 base, and 7 bases stayed unmatched. CDR3 coding DNA: TGTGCCAGCAGTTTAGTAGGGCTAGCGGGTCGCACAGATACGCAGTATTTT. Its protein product is CASSLVGLAGRTDTQYF.

The table lists this clonotype with a few counts. The V and J genes are TRBV12-5 and TRBJ2-3; D is ambiguous. The CDR3 sequence is 12 residues long. CDR1 LGHNT and CDR2 FRNRAP come from the germline V gene. Trimming cost V 4 bases and J 6 bases, with 8 bases left between them. The CDR3 coding sequence is TGTGCTAGTGGTTCGACGACGGATACGCAGTATTTT. Its protein product is CASGSTTDTQYF.

The J gene is TRBJ1-2, the V gene TRBV2, with D possibly being TRBD1 (5 bases). V was pared by 11 bases and J by 0 bases, with 13 bases between. Germline loops: CDR1 SNHLY, CDR2 FYNNEI. The CDR3 has 13 residues. The CDR3 coding sequence is TGTGCCGGAAACCAGGGAGCTAACTATGGCTACACCTTC. Protein product: CAGNQGANYGYTF.

This clonotype came up many times. This chain connects TRBV20-1 to TRBJ1-5; TRBD1 matches 7 bases. V lost 6 bases, J lost 4 bases, and 12 bases stayed unmatched. The CDR3 totals 15 residues. The germline gives CDR1 DFQATT, CDR2 SNEGSKA (reference sequence). CDR3 nucleotide sequence: TGCAGTGCCAGCGGGACAGAACTACGTAATCAGCCCCAGCATTTT. It translates to CSASGTELRNQPQHF.

V usage is TRBV4-2 and J usage is TRBJ1-1, with D unclear. CDR3 length: 16 residues. CDR1 and CDR2 from the germline V gene are LGHNA and YNFKEQ. The V end lost 0 bases, the J end lost 4 bases, and 15 bases lay between the germline ends. CDR3 in DNA: TGTGCCAGCAGCCAAGATCCCGCAGGTGCTGGCACTGAAGCTTTCTTT. Its protein is CASSQDPAGAGTEAFF.

The chain carries TRBV28 and TRBJ1-2; the D gene is possibly TRBD1 (6 bases). The V gene lost 2 bases and the J gene lost 6 bases, with 22 bases spanning the gap. In germline, CDR1 is MDHEN, CDR2 SYDVKM. CDR3 length: 17 amino acids. CDR3 amino acids: CASSLPGQSDFLHGYTF. In nucleotides, the CDR3 is TGTGCCAGCAGTTTACCAGGACAGAGTGATTTTCTACATGGCTACACCTTC.

This clonotype was recorded a few times. The J gene is TRBJ2-3, the V gene TRBV10-3, with 9 bases aligning to TRBD2. V was pared by 5 bases and J by 12 bases, with 12 bases of the junction left unmatched. Germline V CDR1 and CDR2: ENHRY, SYGVKD. CDR3 length equals 14 residues. The CDR3 reads CAISPSGVGETQYF. The CDR3 DNA sequence: TGTGCCATCAGTCCTAGCGGGGTCGGGGAGACCCAGTATTTT.

There are a few counts of this clonotype. The chain has TRBV6-1 and TRBJ2-7; D gene uncertain. Trimming removed 1 base at V and 3 bases at J, with 4 bases between. The germline V gene has CDR1 MNHNS and CDR2 SASEGT. The CDR3 covers 12 residues. The CDR3 loop is CASSEVFYEQYF. The CDR3 DNA reads as TGTGCCAGCAGTGAAGTTTTCTACGAGCAGTACTTC.

This sequence joins TRBV20-1 and TRBJ2-7; D tentatively fits TRBD1 or TRBD2 (6 bases each). The germline gives CDR1 DFQATT, CDR2 SNEGSKA (reference sequence). Trimming stripped 2 bases from V and 5 bases from J, with 16 bases between. CDR3 length: 14 residues. The CDR3 DNA reads TGCAGTGCTAGACCCCCCGGGGGCTACGACGAGCAGTACTTC. Residues: CSARPPGGYDEQYF.

This chain joins TRBV5-1 and TRBJ2-7; D possibly corresponds to TRBD2 (5 bases). The CDR3 contains 14 residues. V shed 4 bases and J shed 2 bases, with 13 bases lying between them. Germline values: CDR1 SGHRS, CDR2 YFSETQ. CDR3 amino acids: CASSPVGDTYEQYF. CDR3 DNA: TGCGCCAGCAGCCCGGTCGGGGATACCTACGAGCAGTACTTC.

This clonotype was found a few times. The chain combines TRBV20-1 with TRBJ1-1, with TRBD1 as a possible D gene (5 bases). From germline, CDR1 is DFQATT and CDR2 SNEGSKA (reference sequence). V gave up 0 bases and J gave up 11 bases, with 13 bases separating them. The CDR3 is 12 amino acids. The DNA of the CDR3 is TGCAGTGCTAGAGAAGGGGACCCAGCGGCTTTCTTT. It is translated as CSAREGDPAAFF.

The V call is TRBV11-2, the J call TRBJ2-5, with TRBD2 matching over 11 bases. V shed 6 bases and J 7 bases; nucleotides not matched to a gene: 4. CDR3 length: 13 amino acids. The germline CDR1 and CDR2 sequences are SGHAT and FQNNGV. CDR3 amino acids: CASSPGTSGTQYF. CDR3 nucleotide sequence: TGTGCCAGCAGTCCCGGGACTAGCGGGACCCAGTACTTC.

This chain uses TRBV4-2 with TRBJ2-2; D may correspond to TRBD1 or TRBD2 (5 bases each). CDR3 length: 14 amino acids. CDR1 and CDR2 (germline): LGHNA, YNFKEQ. V lost 4 bases and J lost 7, with 13 bases in between. In DNA form, the CDR3 reads TGTGCCAGCAGCCGGGGGACCTCCTACGGGGAGCTGTTTTTT. Translated: CASSRGTSYGELFF.